This T cell receptor (beta chain) stems from a study of brain T cells in children with intractable seizures. The J segment lost 5 bases and the V segment lost 4 bases, leaving 14 bases of the junction unmatched. The length of the CDR3 is 20 residues. Assay: immunoSEQ multiplex PCR; the TCRdb copy retains only in-frame clones and omits some. The sample consists of 300,000 to 400,000 clones, over 90% of them appearing once. This clone showed up just once. What it binds is not known. The time point here: blood from clinic visit 5 months post-surgery; TSC patient then seizure free. Surgery cases with the highest brain T cell transcript signatures were chosen for sequencing. Overall study findings and caveats: HCMV serostatus was not known, and viral specificity came from CDR3 similarity only. Clones missing pre-surgery may reflect undersampling of that blood sample.

The sequencing used peripheral blood, collected more than 4 months after surgery. The V call is TRBV6-7, the J call TRBJ2-1, with 16 nucleotides matching TRBD2. TRBV6-7 is given ORF status, its function remaining uncertain. The receptor was derived from a boy under two years old with tuberous sclerosis and intractable seizures. As DNA, the CDR3 is TGTGCCAGCAGTTTGCAGCCCGGGACTAGCGGGAGGGCCGGCCACAATGAGCAGTTCTTC. This sequence encodes CASSLQPGTSGRAGHNEQFF.